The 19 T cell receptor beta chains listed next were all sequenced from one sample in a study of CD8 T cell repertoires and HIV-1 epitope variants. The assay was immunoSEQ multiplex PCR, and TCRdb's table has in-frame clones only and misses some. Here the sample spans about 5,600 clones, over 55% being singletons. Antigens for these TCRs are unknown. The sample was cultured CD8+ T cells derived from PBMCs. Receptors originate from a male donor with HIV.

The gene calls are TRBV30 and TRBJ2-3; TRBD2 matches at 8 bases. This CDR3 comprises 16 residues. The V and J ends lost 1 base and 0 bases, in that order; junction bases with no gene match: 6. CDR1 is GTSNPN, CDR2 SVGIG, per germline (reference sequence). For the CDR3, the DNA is TGTGCCTGGAGTGGAAGCGGGGGAACTAGCACAGATACGCAGTATTTT. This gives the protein CAWSGSGGTSTDTQYF.

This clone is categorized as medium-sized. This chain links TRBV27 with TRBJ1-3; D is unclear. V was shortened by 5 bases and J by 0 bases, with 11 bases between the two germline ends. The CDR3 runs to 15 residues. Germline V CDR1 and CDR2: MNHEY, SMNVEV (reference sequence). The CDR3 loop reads CASSADGYSGNTIYF. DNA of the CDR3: TGTGCCAGCAGTGCGGACGGATACTCTGGAAACACCATATATTTT.

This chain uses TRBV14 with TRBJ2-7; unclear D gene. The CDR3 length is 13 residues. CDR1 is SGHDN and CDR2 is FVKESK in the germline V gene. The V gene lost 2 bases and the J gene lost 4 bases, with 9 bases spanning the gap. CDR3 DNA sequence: TGTGCCAGCAGCCAACTCGGCCGTTACGAGCAGTACTTC. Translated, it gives CASSQLGRYEQYF.

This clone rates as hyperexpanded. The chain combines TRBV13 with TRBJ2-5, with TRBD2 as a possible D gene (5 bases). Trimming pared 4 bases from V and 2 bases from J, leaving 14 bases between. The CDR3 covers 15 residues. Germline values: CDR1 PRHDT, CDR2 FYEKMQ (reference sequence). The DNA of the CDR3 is TGTGCCAGCAGCTCCGCCGGGATAGATCAAGAGACCCAGTACTTC. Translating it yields CASSSAGIDQETQYF.

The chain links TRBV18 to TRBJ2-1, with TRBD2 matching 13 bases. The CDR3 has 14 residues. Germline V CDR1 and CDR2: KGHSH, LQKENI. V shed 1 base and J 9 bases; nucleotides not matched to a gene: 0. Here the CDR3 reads CASSPRTSGGEQFF. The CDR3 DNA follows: TGTGCCAGCTCACCACGGACTAGCGGGGGTGAGCAGTTCTTC.

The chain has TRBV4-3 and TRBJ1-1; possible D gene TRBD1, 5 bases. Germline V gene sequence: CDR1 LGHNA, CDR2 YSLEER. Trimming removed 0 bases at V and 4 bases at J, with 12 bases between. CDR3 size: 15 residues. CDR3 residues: CASSQDPGGGTEAFF. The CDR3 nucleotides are TGCGCCAGCAGCCAAGATCCTGGGGGTGGCACTGAAGCTTTCTTT.

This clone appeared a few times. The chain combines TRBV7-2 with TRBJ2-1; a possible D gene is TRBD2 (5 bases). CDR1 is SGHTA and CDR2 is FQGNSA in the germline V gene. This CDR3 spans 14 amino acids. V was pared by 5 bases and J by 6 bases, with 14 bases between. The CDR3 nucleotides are TGTGCCAGCAGCACTGTTCGGGAAACCAATGAGCAGTTCTTC. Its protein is CASSTVRETNEQFF.

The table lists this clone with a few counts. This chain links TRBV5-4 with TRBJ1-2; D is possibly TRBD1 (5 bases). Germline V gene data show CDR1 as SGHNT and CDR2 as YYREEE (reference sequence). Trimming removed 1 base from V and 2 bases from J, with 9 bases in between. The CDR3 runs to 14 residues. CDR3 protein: CASSLKGFNYGYTF. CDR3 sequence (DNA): TGTGCCAGCAGCTTGAAGGGGTTCAACTATGGCTACACCTTC.

Here the CDR3 DNA reads TGTGCCAGCAGTTTTCAGGGGGTAAACACTGAAGCTTTCTTT. This codes for CASSFQGVNTEAFF. The chain is built from TRBV27 and TRBJ1-1; 7 positions match TRBD1. Germline V gives CDR1 MNHEY, CDR2 SMNVEV (reference sequence). J was trimmed by 2 bases and V by 3 bases; bases with no gene match: 3. This CDR3 has 14 residues.

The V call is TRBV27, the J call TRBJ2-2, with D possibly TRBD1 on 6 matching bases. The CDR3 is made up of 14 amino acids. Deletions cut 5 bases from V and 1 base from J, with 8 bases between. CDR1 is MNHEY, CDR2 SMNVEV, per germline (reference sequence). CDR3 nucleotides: TGTGCCAGCAGTCCAGGGGTGAACACCGGGGAGCTGTTTTTT. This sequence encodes CASSPGVNTGELFF.

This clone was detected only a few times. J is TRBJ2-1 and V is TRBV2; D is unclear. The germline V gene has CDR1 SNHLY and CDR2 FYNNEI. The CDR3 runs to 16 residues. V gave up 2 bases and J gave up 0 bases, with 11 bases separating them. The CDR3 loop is CASSESEDPSYNEQFF. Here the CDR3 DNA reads TGTGCCAGCAGTGAATCCGAGGACCCCTCCTACAATGAGCAGTTCTTC. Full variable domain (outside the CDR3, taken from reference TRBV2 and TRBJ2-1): EPEVTQTPSHQVTQMGQEVILRCVPISNHLYFYWYRQILGQKVEFLVSFYNNEISEKSEIFDDQFSVERPDGSNFTLKIRSTKLEDSAMYFCASSESEDPSYNEQFFGPGTRLTVL.

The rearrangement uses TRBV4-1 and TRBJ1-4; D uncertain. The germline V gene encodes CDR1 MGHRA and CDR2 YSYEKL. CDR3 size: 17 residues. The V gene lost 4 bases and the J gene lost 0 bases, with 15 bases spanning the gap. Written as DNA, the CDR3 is TGCGCCAGCAGCCCCCCAGATGACCGTCCAACTAATGAAAAACTGTTTTTT. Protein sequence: CASSPPDDRPTNEKLFF.

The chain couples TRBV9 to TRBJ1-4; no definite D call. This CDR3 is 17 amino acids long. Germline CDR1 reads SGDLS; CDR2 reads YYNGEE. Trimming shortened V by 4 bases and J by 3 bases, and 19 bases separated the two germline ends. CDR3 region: CASSPGVFDPANEKLFF. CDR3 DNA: TGTGCCAGCAGCCCCGGGGTTTTTGACCCAGCTAATGAAAAACTGTTTTTT.

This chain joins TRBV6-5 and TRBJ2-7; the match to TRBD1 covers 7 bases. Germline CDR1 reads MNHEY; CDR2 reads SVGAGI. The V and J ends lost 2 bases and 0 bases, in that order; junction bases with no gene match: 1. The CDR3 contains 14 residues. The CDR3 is CASSYRTGSYEQYF. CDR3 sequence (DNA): TGTGCCAGCAGTTACCGGACAGGCTCCTACGAGCAGTACTTC.

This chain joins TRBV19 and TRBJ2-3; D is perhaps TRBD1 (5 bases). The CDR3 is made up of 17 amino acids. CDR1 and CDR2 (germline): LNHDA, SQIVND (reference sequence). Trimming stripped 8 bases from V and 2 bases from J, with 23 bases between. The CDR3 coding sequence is TGTGCCAGTTCCCGGTGGCGCCAGGGCCAAATCACAGATACGCAGTATTTT. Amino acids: CASSRWRQGQITDTQYF.

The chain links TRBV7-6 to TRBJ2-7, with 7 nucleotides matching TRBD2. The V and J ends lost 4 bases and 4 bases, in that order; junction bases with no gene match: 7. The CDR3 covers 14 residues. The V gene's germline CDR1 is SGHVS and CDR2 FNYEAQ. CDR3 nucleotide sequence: TGTGCCAGCAGCTCCCTAGCGGAAGATTACGAGCAGTACTTC. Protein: CASSSLAEDYEQYF.

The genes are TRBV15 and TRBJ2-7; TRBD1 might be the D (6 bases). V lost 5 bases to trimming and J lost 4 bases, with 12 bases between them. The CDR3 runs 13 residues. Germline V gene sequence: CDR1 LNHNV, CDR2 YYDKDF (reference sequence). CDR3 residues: CATSGSTGYEQYF. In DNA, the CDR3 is TGTGCCACCAGCGGAAGTACAGGGTACGAGCAGTACTTC.

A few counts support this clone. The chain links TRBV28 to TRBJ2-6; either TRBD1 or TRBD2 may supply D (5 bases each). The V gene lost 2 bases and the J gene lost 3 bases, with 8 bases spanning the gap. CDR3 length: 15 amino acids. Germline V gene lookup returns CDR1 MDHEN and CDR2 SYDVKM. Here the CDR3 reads CASSLSGGGANVLTF. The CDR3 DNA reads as TGTGCCAGCAGTTTAAGTGGGGGTGGGGCCAACGTCCTGACTTTC.

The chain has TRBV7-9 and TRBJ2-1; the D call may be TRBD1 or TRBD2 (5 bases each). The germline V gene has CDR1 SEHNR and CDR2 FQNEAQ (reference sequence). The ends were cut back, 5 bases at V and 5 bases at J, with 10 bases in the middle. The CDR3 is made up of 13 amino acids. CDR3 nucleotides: TGTGCCAGCAGCCCCGTGGGGGACAATGAGCAGTTCTTC. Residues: CASSPVGDNEQFF.